This T cell receptor beta chain derives from a study of T cells after yellow fever vaccination. Note on this clonotype: Antigen unknown.

General study findings and limits: Only a minor proportion of clonotypes was detected across both CD4 and CD8 compartments.

Generation of TCR cDNA used 5'RACE template switching (which added a universal primer site and UMIs). MiXCR was run by TCRdb on the 5' RACE reads, yielding one entry per CDR3 protein. The sample shows hundreds of thousands of distinct CDR3 sequences, roughly 13% of them seen only once. CDR1 is SGHTA, CDR2 FQGNSA, per germline. The CDR3 covers 13 residues. V lost 8 bases to trimming and J lost 0 bases, with 10 bases between them. The specimen comprised PBMCs, sampled on the day of the yellow fever booster vaccination. The source is a man aged 25-45 years who received the YFV17D yellow fever vaccine. The genes are TRBV7-2 and TRBJ2-5; perhaps TRBD2 as D (5 bases). CDR3 region: CASSAGYQETQYF. CDR3 in DNA: TGTGCCAGCTCCGCGGGTTACCAAGAGACCCAGTACTTC.